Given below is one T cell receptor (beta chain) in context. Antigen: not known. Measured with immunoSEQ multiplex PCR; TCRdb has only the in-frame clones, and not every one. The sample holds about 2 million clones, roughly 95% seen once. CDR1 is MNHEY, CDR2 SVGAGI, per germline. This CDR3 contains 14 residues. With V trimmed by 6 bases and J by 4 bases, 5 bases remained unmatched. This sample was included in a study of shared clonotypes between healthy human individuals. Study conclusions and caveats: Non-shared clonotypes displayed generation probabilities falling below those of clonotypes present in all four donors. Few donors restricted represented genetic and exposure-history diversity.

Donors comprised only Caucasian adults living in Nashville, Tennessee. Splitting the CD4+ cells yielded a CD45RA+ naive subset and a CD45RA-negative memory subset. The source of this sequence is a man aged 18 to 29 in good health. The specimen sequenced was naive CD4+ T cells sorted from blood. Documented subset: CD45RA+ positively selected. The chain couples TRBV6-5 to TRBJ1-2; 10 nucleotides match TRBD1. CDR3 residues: CASSRGQGPYGYTF. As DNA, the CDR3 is TGTGCCAGCAGCCGGGGACAGGGGCCCTATGGCTACACCTTC.